The rows below give T cell receptor beta chains drawn from one sample of a study of siplizumab effects on memory and regulatory T cells. Generated by immunoSEQ multiplex PCR, the TCRdb table keeps only in-frame clones and is missing some. The top ten clones hold about 0.6% of a sample with about 100,000 clones, less than 95% of them seen once. Sequenced material: Tregs sorted from blood. Receptors were obtained from a human donor in good health. Each CDR3 is given with its conserved first and last residue. A D gene is named only where the DNA matches it firmly. Size is stated for part of the rows, as once, few or many counts, or as a class when the clone is expanded.

v_call: TRBV2; clone_size: once; j_call: TRBJ2-7; d_call: TRBD2; cdr3_nt: TGTGCCAGCAGAGACCGACTAGCTGTCTACGAGCAGTACTTC; cdr3_aa: CASRDRLAVYEQYF
v_call: TRBV6-1; clone_size: NA; j_call: TRBJ2-4; d_call: NA; cdr3_nt: TGTGCCAGCAGTGCCGGGACTCGGGCAGGCATTCAGTACTTC; cdr3_aa: CASSAGTRAGIQYF
v_call: TRBV15; clone_size: NA; j_call: TRBJ1-5; d_call: NA; cdr3_nt: TGTGCCACCAGCAGAGATAGGGGCAATCAGCCCCAGCATTTT; cdr3_aa: CATSRDRGNQPQHF
v_call: TRBV7-9; clone_size: NA; j_call: TRBJ1-1; d_call: NA; cdr3_nt: TGTGCCAGCAGCCGAAACGCCCCGAACACTGAAGCTTTCTTT; cdr3_aa: CASSRNAPNTEAFF
v_call: TRBV30; clone_size: few; j_call: TRBJ1-2; d_call: NA; cdr3_nt: TGTGCCTGGAGAGGAACGTGGATATCGGGCTACACCTTC; cdr3_aa: CAWRGTWISGYTF
v_call: TRBV6-6; clone_size: NA; j_call: TRBJ2-7; d_call: NA; cdr3_nt: TGTGCCAGCAGTTACTTAGGGGACGAGCAGTACTTC; cdr3_aa: CASSYLGDEQYF
v_call: TRBV5-1; clone_size: NA; j_call: TRBJ2-4; d_call: TRBD1; cdr3_nt: TGCGCCAGCAGCGCGGGACAGGGTTCTGTGTTCGCCAAAAACATTCAGTACTTC; cdr3_aa: CASSAGQGSVFAKNIQYF
v_call: TRBV11-3; clone_size: NA; j_call: TRBJ2-3; d_call: NA; cdr3_nt: TGTGCCAGCAGCCGTACTGGCACAGATACGCAGTATTTT; cdr3_aa: CASSRTGTDTQYF
v_call: TRBV5-6; clone_size: NA; j_call: TRBJ1-1; d_call: NA; cdr3_nt: TGTGCCAGCAGCTTGAGGGGGAGGAACACTGAAGCTTTCTTT; cdr3_aa: CASSLRGRNTEAFF
v_call: TRBV5-4; clone_size: NA; j_call: TRBJ2-3; d_call: TRBD1; cdr3_nt: TGTGCCAGCAGTGATAAAACAGGGGGTGATACGCAGTATTTT; cdr3_aa: CASSDKTGGDTQYF
v_call: TRBV5-6; clone_size: NA; j_call: TRBJ2-7; d_call: TRBD1; cdr3_nt: TGTGCCAGCAGCTTGAGGGGGACAGGGAGGTCCTACGAGCAGTACTTC; cdr3_aa: CASSLRGTGRSYEQYF
v_call: TRBV2; clone_size: NA; j_call: TRBJ1-1; d_call: NA; cdr3_nt: TGTGCCAGCAGGGGCACAGGCTACACTGAAGCTTTCTTT; cdr3_aa: CASRGTGYTEAFF
v_call: TRBV30; clone_size: NA; j_call: TRBJ2-1; d_call: TRBD2; cdr3_nt: TGTGCCTGGAGTGTGGGGGGGGAGAATGAGCAGTTCTTC; cdr3_aa: CAWSVGGENEQFF
v_call: TRBV5-4; clone_size: NA; j_call: TRBJ1-1; d_call: NA; cdr3_nt: TGTGCCAGCAGCTTGTCGGGTTTTGAGAACACTGAAGCTTTCTTT; cdr3_aa: CASSLSGFENTEAFF
v_call: TRBV5-1; clone_size: NA; j_call: TRBJ2-7; d_call: NA; cdr3_nt: TGCGCCAGCAGCAATTACCGGGACGCCTTTTTCTCCTACGAGCAGTACTTC; cdr3_aa: CASSNYRDAFFSYEQYF
v_call: TRBV19; clone_size: NA; j_call: TRBJ2-3; d_call: TRBD2; cdr3_nt: TGTGCCAGTAAACGGGAGGGACGCACAGATACGCAGTATTTT; cdr3_aa: CASKREGRTDTQYF
v_call: TRBV29-1; clone_size: NA; j_call: TRBJ1-1; d_call: NA; cdr3_nt: TGCAGCGTTCCGGGCCGCCTCGAAGCTTTCTTT; cdr3_aa: CSVPGRLEAFF
v_call: TRBV9; clone_size: NA; j_call: TRBJ1-3; d_call: NA; cdr3_nt: TGTGCCAGCAGCGTAGCTTTCACCTACTCTGGAAACACCATATATTTT; cdr3_aa: CASSVAFTYSGNTIYF
v_call: TRBV6-1; clone_size: NA; j_call: TRBJ2-1; d_call: NA; cdr3_nt: TGTGCCAGCAGTGAATCTTGGAGCTCCTACAATGAGCAGTTCTTC; cdr3_aa: CASSESWSSYNEQFF
v_call: TRBV28; clone_size: NA; j_call: TRBJ1-4; d_call: TRBD1; cdr3_nt: TGTGCCAGCAGTGTATACAGGGGAGGGAGTGAAAAACTGTTTTTT; cdr3_aa: CASSVYRGGSEKLFF
v_call: TRBV10-2; clone_size: NA; j_call: TRBJ2-1; d_call: NA; cdr3_nt: TGCGCCAGCAGTGCCGGGGGACTCTCCTACAATGAGCAGTTCTTC; cdr3_aa: CASSAGGLSYNEQFF
v_call: TRBV28; clone_size: NA; j_call: TRBJ2-7; d_call: NA; cdr3_nt: TGTGCCAGCAGTTCCCATGGTCTAGCCTCAGCCTACGAGCAGTACTTC; cdr3_aa: CASSSHGLASAYEQYF
v_call: TRBV28; clone_size: NA; j_call: TRBJ1-5; d_call: TRBD1; cdr3_nt: TGTGCCAGCAGAAAGACAGGGGGATTGCAGCCCCAGCATTTT; cdr3_aa: CASRKTGGLQPQHF
v_call: TRBV14; clone_size: NA; j_call: TRBJ2-7; d_call: TRBD1; cdr3_nt: TGTGCCAGCAGCCCCCGGGACAGGGTCGGGGGCAGCCAGCAGTACTTC; cdr3_aa: CASSPRDRVGGSQQYF
v_call: TRBV7-3; clone_size: NA; j_call: TRBJ2-7; d_call: NA; cdr3_nt: TGTGCCAGCAGCTTAGGAGGGGGAACCGAGCAGTACTTC; cdr3_aa: CASSLGGGTEQYF
v_call: TRBV29-1; clone_size: NA; j_call: TRBJ2-3; d_call: TRBD2; cdr3_nt: TGCAGCGTTGAACTAGCGGGAGGGGGCGCCTGGCGCACAGATACGCAGTATTTT; cdr3_aa: CSVELAGGGAWRTDTQYF
v_call: TRBV14; clone_size: NA; j_call: TRBJ2-1; d_call: TRBD2; cdr3_nt: TGTGCCAGCAGCTCGTTAGCGGGGATCTACAATGAGCAGTTCTTC; cdr3_aa: CASSSLAGIYNEQFF
v_call: TRBV7-9; clone_size: NA; j_call: TRBJ2-7; d_call: TRBD2; cdr3_nt: TGTGCCAGCAGCCCACAAGGACTAGTCTACGAGCAGTACTTC; cdr3_aa: CASSPQGLVYEQYF
v_call: TRBV30; clone_size: NA; j_call: TRBJ1-1; d_call: NA; cdr3_nt: TGTGCCTGGAGTCTTGACTTACCGAACACTGAAGCTTTCTTT; cdr3_aa: CAWSLDLPNTEAFF
v_call: TRBV28; clone_size: NA; j_call: TRBJ1-2; d_call: TRBD1; cdr3_nt: TGTGCCAGCAGCCGACAGGGGAGCTATGGCTACACCTTC; cdr3_aa: CASSRQGSYGYTF
v_call: TRBV27; clone_size: NA; j_call: TRBJ1-2; d_call: NA; cdr3_nt: TGTGCCAGCGGTTCGGGACGCCAGTATGGCTACACCTTC; cdr3_aa: CASGSGRQYGYTF
v_call: TRBV6-1; clone_size: NA; j_call: TRBJ2-7; d_call: NA; cdr3_nt: TGTGCCAGCTCCCGGCAGTACGAGCAGTACTTC; cdr3_aa: CASSRQYEQYF
v_call: TRBV9; clone_size: NA; j_call: TRBJ2-5; d_call: TRBD2; cdr3_nt: TGTGCCAGCAGCGCCGGACTAGCGGGCGCCGCCTTTCAAGAGACCCAGTACTTC; cdr3_aa: CASSAGLAGAAFQETQYF
v_call: TRBV19; clone_size: NA; j_call: TRBJ1-1; d_call: NA; cdr3_nt: TGTGCCAGTACCGATAAAACGGGAGGGCGGTTGGTAACTTTCTTT; cdr3_aa: CASTDKTGGRLVTFF
v_call: TRBV30; clone_size: NA; j_call: TRBJ1-5; d_call: NA; cdr3_nt: TGTGCCTGGAGTTCCTGGGGTGGTAGCAATCAGCCCCAGCATTTT; cdr3_aa: CAWSSWGGSNQPQHF
v_call: TRBV7-9; clone_size: NA; j_call: TRBJ2-1; d_call: NA; cdr3_nt: TGTGCCAGCAGCTTATTAAGAGGAGGGAATGAGCAGTTCTTC; cdr3_aa: CASSLLRGGNEQFF
v_call: TRBV28; clone_size: NA; j_call: TRBJ2-7; d_call: NA; cdr3_nt: TGTGCCAGCAGTTCCCGTAGAAGCAGTGGCGGAGCTCGCTACGAGCAGTACTTC; cdr3_aa: CASSSRRSSGGARYEQYF
v_call: TRBV30; clone_size: NA; j_call: TRBJ1-1; d_call: NA; cdr3_nt: TGTGCCTGGAGTGTAGGGCCCCTGAACACTGAAGCTTTCTTT; cdr3_aa: CAWSVGPLNTEAFF
v_call: TRBV28; clone_size: NA; j_call: TRBJ2-3; d_call: NA; cdr3_nt: TGTGCCAGCAGTCGGACGAGTTTTGCAGATACGCAGTATTTT; cdr3_aa: CASSRTSFADTQYF
v_call: TRBV30; clone_size: NA; j_call: TRBJ2-7; d_call: NA; cdr3_nt: TGTGCCTGGAGTGTATTATACGAGCAGTACTTC; cdr3_aa: CAWSVLYEQYF
v_call: TRBV7-9; clone_size: once; j_call: TRBJ2-2; d_call: TRBD2; cdr3_nt: TGTGCCAGCAACGTACGAGGACTAGGAGCCGGGGAGCTGTTTTTT; cdr3_aa: CASNVRGLGAGELFF
v_call: TRBV10-1; clone_size: NA; j_call: TRBJ2-3; d_call: TRBD2; cdr3_nt: TGCGCCAGCAGTTTTGGAGCTAGCGGCAGCACGCAGTATTTT; cdr3_aa: CASSFGASGSTQYF
v_call: TRBV30; clone_size: NA; j_call: TRBJ1-1; d_call: NA; cdr3_nt: TGTGCCTTGAGAAACCTGTTGAACACTGAAGCTTTCTTT; cdr3_aa: CALRNLLNTEAFF
v_call: TRBV28; clone_size: NA; j_call: TRBJ2-7; d_call: TRBD1; cdr3_nt: TGTGCCAGCACCCCGGCCGGGACAGGGAACTACGAGCAGTACTTC; cdr3_aa: CASTPAGTGNYEQYF
v_call: TRBV5-1; clone_size: few; j_call: TRBJ1-2; d_call: TRBD1; cdr3_nt: TGCGCCAGCAGCTTGGGGGACAGGGTCTATGGCTACACCTTC; cdr3_aa: CASSLGDRVYGYTF
v_call: TRBV5-6; clone_size: NA; j_call: TRBJ1-2; d_call: NA; cdr3_nt: TGTGCCAGCAGCTTGTCTATATATGGCTACACCTTC; cdr3_aa: CASSLSIYGYTF
v_call: TRBV28; clone_size: NA; j_call: TRBJ1-2; d_call: TRBD1; cdr3_nt: TGTGCCAGCAGTTTATGGGACAGGTTCTATGGCTACACCTTC; cdr3_aa: CASSLWDRFYGYTF
v_call: TRBV7-3; clone_size: NA; j_call: TRBJ2-1; d_call: NA; cdr3_nt: TGTGCCAGTGGGACAAATGGATACAATGAGCAGTTCTTC; cdr3_aa: CASGTNGYNEQFF
v_call: TRBV12-5; clone_size: NA; j_call: TRBJ2-5; d_call: NA; cdr3_nt: TGTGCTAGTGGTTTGGTAGAGACTCTGAAAGAGACCCAGTACTTC; cdr3_aa: CASGLVETLKETQYF
v_call: TRBV6-1; clone_size: once; j_call: TRBJ2-7; d_call: NA; cdr3_nt: TGTGCCAGCAGTGAATGGGGGCGGGAGCTATACGAGCAGTACTTC; cdr3_aa: CASSEWGRELYEQYF